The rows below give T cell receptor beta chains drawn from one sample of a study of identical twins. A single record per CDR3 protein comes from TCRdb applying MiXCR to the 5' RACE reads. The sample has approximately 500,000 distinct CDR3 sequences; approximately 24% are singletons. The data also belong to a second study, concerning T cells expressing NK-cell markers.

Input material: CD4+ T cells sorted from blood. All receptors come from a young woman in good health. Each CDR3 is given with its conserved first and last residue. The D gene is left open where the match is weak. The size of a clone is reported for some rows only, either as once, few or many, or as a class for expanded clones.

TRBJ1-1	TRBV11-2	NA	NA	TGTGCCAGCAGCTCAGGGGCGCGAGCTTTCTTT	CASSSGARAFF
TRBJ2-1	TRBV4-1	NA	TRBD2	TGCGCCAGCAGCCAAGATAGCGGTAGCGGGTCTTACCTTAGCTCCTACAATGAGCAGTTCTTC	CASSQDSGSGSYLSSYNEQFF
TRBJ2-3	TRBV5-1	many	NA	TGCGCCAGCAGCTTGGGTCAGGCAGATACGCAGTATTTT	CASSLGQADTQYF
TRBJ2-5	TRBV20-1	NA	TRBD1	TGCAGTGCTAGAGATCCGGGACAGGGGTTCGGGACCCAGTACTTC	CSARDPGQGFGTQYF
TRBJ2-2	TRBV12-3/TRBV12-4	once	NA	TGTGCCAGCACGAACGATATTATCGGGACAAAACGCACCGGGGAGCTGTTTTTT	CASTNDIIGTKRTGELFF
TRBJ1-1	TRBV12-3/TRBV12-4	many	NA	TGTGCCAGCATGGAACAGGCCAGTGAAGCTTTCTTT	CASMEQASEAFF
TRBJ2-3	TRBV4-3	few	NA	TGCGCCAGCAGCCAAGTTAGGACAGGGAGGGAGTATTTT	CASSQVRTGREYF
TRBJ2-1	TRBV7-2	few	TRBD2	TGTGCCAGCAGCTTGGACCTCTCGAGCGGGGGGTACAATGAGCAGTTCTTC	CASSLDLSSGGYNEQFF
TRBJ2-1	TRBV5-6	NA	NA	TGTGCCAGCAGACGAAAGGGGAGGCAGACCTACAATGAGCAGTTCTTC	CASRRKGRQTYNEQFF
TRBJ2-3	TRBV6-5	few	TRBD1	TGTGCCAGCAGTTACTCGAAAGGGACAGGGGTCACAGATACGCAGTATTTT	CASSYSKGTGVTDTQYF
TRBJ2-1	TRBV7-2	NA	TRBD2	TGTGCCAGCAGCTTAGCGGGAGGGCCCTCCAATGAGCAGTTCTTC	CASSLAGGPSNEQFF
TRBJ2-5	TRBV6-1	NA	NA	TGTGCCAGCAGTGTATATCCAACAGGGTTAGGAGAGACCCAGTACTTC	CASSVYPTGLGETQYF
TRBJ2-6	TRBV7-9	NA	NA	TGTGCCAGCAGCCAACGCGGGACAGATTCTGGGGCCAACGTCCTGACTTTC	CASSQRGTDSGANVLTF
TRBJ2-2	TRBV9	NA	TRBD2	TGTGCCAGCAGCTTTAGCGGGGGCGCCCTCCCCGGGGAGCTGTTTTTT	CASSFSGGALPGELFF
TRBJ2-2	TRBV3-1	few	NA	TGTGCCAGCAGCCAAGACCGGACAGCCGGGGAGCTGTTTTTT	CASSQDRTAGELFF
TRBJ2-3	TRBV7-2	NA	NA	TGTGCCAGCAGCTTAGGCCTATTGACAGGATCAGATACGCAGTATTTT	CASSLGLLTGSDTQYF
TRBJ2-7	TRBV2	NA	TRBD1	TGTGCCAGCGCCCCGACAGGGGTCCCATACGAGCAGTACTTC	CASAPTGVPYEQYF
TRBJ1-2	TRBV20-1	few	NA	TGCAGTGCTAGACTGTCAACTTCCTCCTATGGCTACACCTTC	CSARLSTSSYGYTF
TRBJ2-5	TRBV12-3/TRBV12-4	few	NA	TGTGCCAGCACCTCGAGAGCGTATAGAGAGACCCAGTACTTC	CASTSRAYRETQYF
TRBJ2-3	TRBV7-9	NA	TRBD2	TGTGCCAGCAGCTTAGCCCTGGGGTCTAGCGGTATTCAGTATTTT	CASSLALGSSGIQYF
TRBJ2-1	TRBV14	many	TRBD2	TGTGCCAGCAGCCAGCTTGGGGCGGGGGACTACAATGAGCAGTTCTTC	CASSQLGAGDYNEQFF
TRBJ2-7	TRBV20-1	NA	NA	TGCAGTGCTATCGCCAGGACCTCCTACGAGCAGTACTTC	CSAIARTSYEQYF
TRBJ2-5	TRBV4-2	NA	TRBD2	TGTGCCAGCAGCCCGGGGACTACCTCCCAAGAGACCCAGTACTTC	CASSPGTTSQETQYF
TRBJ2-4	TRBV12-3/TRBV12-4	few	TRBD2	TGTGCCAGCAGTTTTGGGACTAGCGGGGGGTATCAGTACTTC	CASSFGTSGGYQYF
TRBJ1-6	TRBV4-2	few	NA	TGTGCCAGCAGCCAACAGGAGTATAATTCACCCCTCCACTTT	CASSQQEYNSPLHF
TRBJ2-1	TRBV2	few	TRBD1	TGTGCCAGCAAGAGGACAGGGCGCGGATCCTACAATGAGCAGTTCTTC	CASKRTGRGSYNEQFF
TRBJ1-2	TRBV7-9	few	TRBD1	TGTGCCAGCAGCTTAGCCCGACAGGGATCCTATGGCTACACCTTC	CASSLARQGSYGYTF
TRBJ2-7	TRBV5-1	NA	TRBD2	TGCGCCAGCAGCTGGACCCTTAGCGGGACTAGCTACGAGCAGTACTTC	CASSWTLSGTSYEQYF
TRBJ1-3	TRBV7-9	NA	NA	TGTGCCAGCAGCCTACGGGACGCCCGCTCTGGAAACACCATATATTTT	CASSLRDARSGNTIYF
TRBJ2-7	TRBV6-2/TRBV6-3	few	NA	TGTGCCACTTCACAATCCTCGGGTTTCGAGCAGTACTTC	CATSQSSGFEQYF
TRBJ2-1	TRBV6-2/TRBV6-3	NA	NA	TGTGCCAGCCAAGGGAACTCCTACAATGAGCAGTTCTTC	CASQGNSYNEQFF
TRBJ1-1	TRBV30	NA	NA	TGTGCCTGGAGGGATGGGACTTATCTACTGAACACTGAAGCTTTCTTT	CAWRDGTYLLNTEAFF
TRBJ2-1	TRBV10-3	few	TRBD2	TGTGCCATCAGTGGACTAGCGGGAGTCGCCAATGAGCAGTTCTTC	CAISGLAGVANEQFF
TRBJ1-6	TRBV12-3/TRBV12-4	NA	NA	TGTGCCAGCAGACGGGAGGCCTATAATTCACCCCTCCACTTT	CASRREAYNSPLHF
TRBJ2-3	TRBV6-4	few	NA	TGTGCCAGCAGTGTGGACCAAACAGATACGCAGTATTTT	CASSVDQTDTQYF
TRBJ2-7	TRBV29-1	NA	TRBD1	TGCAGCGTTGAAGATGACAGGGATGCGTCCGAGCAGTACTTC	CSVEDDRDASEQYF
TRBJ2-1	TRBV5-5	NA	TRBD2	TGTGCCAGCAGTCGGGAGGTGCGAAATGAGCAGTTCTTC	CASSREVRNEQFF
TRBJ2-1	TRBV20-1	NA	TRBD2	TGCAGTGCTAGAGATGAGGCGGGAGGGTTATACAATGAGCAGTTCTTC	CSARDEAGGLYNEQFF
TRBJ2-7	TRBV6-5	many	NA	TGTGCCAGCAGGAGTTCGTACGAGCAGTACTTC	CASRSSYEQYF
TRBJ2-3	TRBV29-1	NA	TRBD2	TGCAGCGTTGTATCGGTAGCGGGACATAGCACAGATACGCAGTATTTT	CSVVSVAGHSTDTQYF
TRBJ2-2	TRBV10-3	once	NA	TGTGCCATCAGGGGCCAAGAGGGCACCGGGGAGCTGTTTTTT	CAIRGQEGTGELFF
TRBJ2-3	TRBV5-1	few	NA	TGCGCCAGCAGCTTTAGCCGGTGGACAGATACGCAGTATTTT	CASSFSRWTDTQYF
TRBJ2-5	TRBV29-1	NA	NA	TGCAGCGTTGAGGCCAGGGTGAGGGAGACCCAGTACTTC	CSVEARVRETQYF
TRBJ2-3	TRBV5-1	NA	TRBD2	TGCGCCAGCCGGACTAGCGGGTTTGATACGCAGTATTTT	CASRTSGFDTQYF
TRBJ1-6	TRBV20-1	few	TRBD1	TGCAGTGCCTCAGGACAGGGGGCTTCACCCCTCCACTTT	CSASGQGASPLHF
TRBJ2-2	TRBV28	NA	TRBD1	TGTGCCAGCGGTGGACAGGGGGCGAACACCGGGGAGCTGTTTTTT	CASGGQGANTGELFF
TRBJ1-1	TRBV29-1	NA	NA	TGCAGCGCCCGGAGTTCGAACACTGAAGCTTTCTTT	CSARSSNTEAFF
TRBJ2-2	TRBV29-1	few	NA	TGCAGCGGATCGCTTGGGCGAGGGGACGGGGAGCTGTTTTTT	CSGSLGRGDGELFF
TRBJ2-5	TRBV20-1	NA	NA	TGCGGTCCGTGGGACCAAGAGACCCAGTACTTC	CGPWDQETQYF
TRBJ2-1	TRBV12-3/TRBV12-4	few	TRBD2	TGTGCCAGCAGTTCAAGACTAGCGTATAACAAGTTCTTC	CASSSRLAYNKFF
TRBJ2-7	TRBV12-3/TRBV12-4	NA	NA	TGTGCCAGCATGCGGGGCGCCCTGACCTACGAGCAGTACTTC	CASMRGALTYEQYF
TRBJ2-5	TRBV24-1	few	NA	TGTGCCACCAGTGACCCACAGGGCTCCGGTGAGACCCAGTACTTC	CATSDPQGSGETQYF